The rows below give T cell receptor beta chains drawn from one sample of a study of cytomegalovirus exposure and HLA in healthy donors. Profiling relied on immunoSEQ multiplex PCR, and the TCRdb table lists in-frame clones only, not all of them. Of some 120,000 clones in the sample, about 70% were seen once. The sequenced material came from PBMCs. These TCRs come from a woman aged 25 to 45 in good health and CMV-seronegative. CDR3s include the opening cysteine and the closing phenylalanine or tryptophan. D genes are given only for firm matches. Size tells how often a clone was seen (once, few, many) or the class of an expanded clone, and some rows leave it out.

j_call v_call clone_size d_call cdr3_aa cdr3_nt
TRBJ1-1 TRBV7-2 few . CASSLADYREPTEAFF TGTGCCAGCAGCTTAGCGGATTACAGGGAGCCCACTGAAGCTTTCTTT
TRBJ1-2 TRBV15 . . CATSREPRQVNFHGYTF TGTGCCACCAGCAGAGAGCCACGACAGGTCAATTTCCATGGCTACACCTTC
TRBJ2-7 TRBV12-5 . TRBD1 CASGQGGYEQYF TGTGCTAGTGGACAGGGGGGCTACGAGCAGTACTTC
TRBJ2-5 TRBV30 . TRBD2 CAWSVGTSGLGGVETQYF TGTGCCTGGAGTGTGGGGACTAGCGGGTTAGGAGGGGTAGAGACCCAGTACTTC
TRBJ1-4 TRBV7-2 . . CASSISAGLVNEKLFF TGTGCCAGCAGCATCTCGGCGGGACTGGTCAATGAAAAACTGTTTTTT
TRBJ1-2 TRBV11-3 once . CASSFTGRTGYTF TGTGCCAGCAGCTTCACAGGCCGCACGGGCTACACCTTC
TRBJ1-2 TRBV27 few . CASKAPYGYGYTF TGTGCCAGCAAAGCCCCCTACGGCTATGGCTACACCTTC
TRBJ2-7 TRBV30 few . CAWSGGFYEQYF TGTGCCTGGAGTGGAGGATTTTACGAGCAGTACTTC
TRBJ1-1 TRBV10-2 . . CASSLGPEAFF TGCGCCAGCAGCCTTGGGCCCGAAGCTTTCTTT
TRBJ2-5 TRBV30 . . CAWSGPTGQETQYF TGTGCCTGGAGTGGACCGACAGGACAAGAGACCCAGTACTTC
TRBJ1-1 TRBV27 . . CASSRGSMNTEAFF TGTGCCAGCAGTCGAGGTTCCATGAACACTGAAGCTTTCTTT
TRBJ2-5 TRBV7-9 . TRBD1 CASSLGGQVTETQYF TGTGCCAGCAGCTTAGGTGGACAGGTCACGGAGACCCAGTACTTC
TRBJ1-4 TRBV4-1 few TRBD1 CASSQPGTGSEKLFF TGCGCCAGCAGCCAACCCGGGACAGGGAGTGAAAAACTGTTTTTT
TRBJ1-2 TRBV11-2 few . CASSLDRAYGYTF TGTGCCAGCAGCTTAGATCGCGCGTATGGCTACACCTTC
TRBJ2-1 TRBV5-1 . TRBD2 CASAEDSGGGGGQFF TGCGCCAGCGCGGAGGACTCGGGAGGGGGGGGTGGGCAGTTCTTC
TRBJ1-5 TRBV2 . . CASTQAGALQPQHF TGTGCCAGCACTCAAGCGGGGGCCCTACAGCCCCAGCATTTT
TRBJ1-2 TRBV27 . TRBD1 CASKTGGNYGYTF TGTGCCAGCAAGACAGGGGGTAACTATGGCTACACCTTC
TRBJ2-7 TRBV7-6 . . CASSPEPSYEQYF TGTGCCAGCAGCCCCGAGCCCTCCTACGAGCAGTACTTC
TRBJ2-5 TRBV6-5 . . CASSYSGDQETQYF TGTGCCAGCAGTTACTCGGGAGACCAAGAGACCCAGTACTTC
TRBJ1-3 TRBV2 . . CASRELYSGNTIYF TGTGCCAGTAGAGAGCTCTACTCTGGAAACACCATATATTTT
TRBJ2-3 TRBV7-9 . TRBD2 CASSQLAGTDTQYF TGTGCCAGCAGCCAACTAGCGGGCACAGATACGCAGTATTTT
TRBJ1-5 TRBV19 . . CASIGRGFWQPQHF TGTGCCAGTATAGGCCGGGGGTTTTGGCAGCCCCAGCATTTT
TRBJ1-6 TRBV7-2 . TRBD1 CASSLEGQVRSPLHF TGTGCCAGCAGCTTAGAGGGACAGGTCAGGTCACCCCTCCACTTT
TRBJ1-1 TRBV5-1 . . CASTPDSTGTEAFF TGCGCCAGCACCCCCGACAGCACGGGCACTGAAGCTTTCTTT
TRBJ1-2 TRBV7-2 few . CASSQGLESYGYTF TGTGCCAGCAGCCAGGGGTTGGAAAGCTATGGCTACACCTTC
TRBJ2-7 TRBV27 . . CASSLTSSYEQYF TGTGCCAGCAGTTTAACGAGCTCCTACGAGCAGTACTTC
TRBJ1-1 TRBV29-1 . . CSAALRGVEAFF TGCAGCGCCGCCCTGCGGGGAGTTGAAGCTTTCTTT
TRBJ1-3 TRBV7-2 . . CATLSGNTIYF TGTGCCACCCTCTCTGGAAACACCATATATTTT
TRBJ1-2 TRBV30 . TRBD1 CAWRIGQGGYTF TGTGCCTGGAGAATCGGACAGGGTGGCTACACCTTC
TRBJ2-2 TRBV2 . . CASRKGGANTGELFF TGTGCCAGCAGAAAGGGCGGGGCGAATACCGGGGAGCTGTTTTTT
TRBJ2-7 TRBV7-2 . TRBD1 CASSPYGTAAVEQYF TGTGCCAGCAGCCCCTATGGGACAGCGGCCGTCGAGCAGTACTTC
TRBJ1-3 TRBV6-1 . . CASSASMSGNTIYF TGTGCCAGCAGTGCAAGTATGAGCGGAAACACCATATATTTT
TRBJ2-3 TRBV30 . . CAWTASRRGTDTQYF TGTGCCTGGACAGCATCCCGGAGGGGCACAGATACGCAGTATTTT
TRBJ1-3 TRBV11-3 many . CASSLGSSGNTIYF TGTGCCAGCAGCTTAGGGAGCTCTGGAAACACCATATATTTT
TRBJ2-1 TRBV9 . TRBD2 CASSPPGLAGVTEQFF TGTGCCAGCAGCCCCCCGGGACTAGCGGGAGTGACTGAGCAGTTCTTC
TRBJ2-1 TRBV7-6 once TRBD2 CASSLNGGRIDEQFF TGTGCCAGCAGCTTAAATGGCGGGAGAATCGATGAGCAGTTCTTC
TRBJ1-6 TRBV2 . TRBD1 CASSAGDRGNNSPLHF TGTGCCAGCAGTGCGGGAGACAGGGGCAATAATTCACCCCTCCACTTT
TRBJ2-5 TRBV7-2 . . CASSPTRQETQYF TGTGCCAGCAGCCCGACTCGTCAAGAGACCCAGTACTTC
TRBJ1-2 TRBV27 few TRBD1 CASRDRTLYGYTF TGTGCCAGCCGGGACAGGACCCTCTATGGCTACACCTTC
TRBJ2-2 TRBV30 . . CARRLESTGELFF TGTGCCCGTCGCTTGGAGTCAACCGGGGAGCTGTTTTTT
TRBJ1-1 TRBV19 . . CASSRQENTEAFF TGTGCCAGTAGTCGACAGGAGAACACTGAAGCTTTCTTT
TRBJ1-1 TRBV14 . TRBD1 CASSLRQGGNTEAFF TGTGCCAGCAGCCTACGACAGGGGGGGAACACTGAAGCTTTCTTT
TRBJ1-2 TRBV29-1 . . CSVEALQARGDYGYTF TGCAGCGTTGAAGCCCTGCAGGCCCGGGGGGACTATGGCTACACCTTC
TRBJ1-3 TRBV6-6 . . CASSYGQASSGNTIYF TGTGCCAGCAGTTACGGGCAGGCGAGCTCTGGAAACACCATATATTTT
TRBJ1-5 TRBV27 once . CASSLFGRGFNQPQHF TGTGCCAGCAGTTTATTTGGCCGGGGTTTCAATCAGCCCCAGCATTTT
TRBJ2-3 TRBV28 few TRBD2 CASSLSGGDGYTQYF TGTGCCAGCAGTTTGAGCGGGGGGGACGGGTATACGCAGTATTTT
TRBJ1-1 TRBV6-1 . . CASFDRPNTEAFF TGTGCCAGCTTCGACAGGCCGAACACTGAAGCTTTCTTT
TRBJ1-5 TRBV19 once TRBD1 CASSKDRGGNQPQHF TGTGCCAGTAGCAAAGACAGGGGTGGGAATCAGCCCCAGCATTTT
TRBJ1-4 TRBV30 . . CAWSGTPGATNEKLFF TGTGCCTGGAGTGGGACACCCGGAGCAACTAATGAAAAGCTGTTTTTT
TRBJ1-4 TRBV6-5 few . CASSIILGGEKLFF TGTGCCAGCAGCATAATTCTCGGGGGTGAAAAACTGTTTTTT
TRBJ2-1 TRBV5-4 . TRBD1 CASHFLGQGDEQFF TGTGCCAGCCACTTCTTAGGACAGGGGGATGAGCAGTTCTTC
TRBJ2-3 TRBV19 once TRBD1 CASHSGDRGPRTQYF TGTGCCAGCCATTCGGGGGACAGGGGTCCTCGTACGCAGTATTTT
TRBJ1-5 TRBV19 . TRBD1 CASSIRGLNQPQHF TGTGCCAGTAGTATAAGGGGGCTTAATCAGCCCCAGCATTTT